The 6 T cell receptor beta chains listed next were all sequenced from one sample in a study of siplizumab effects on memory and regulatory T cells. TCRdb's table, derived via immunoSEQ multiplex PCR, lists solely in-frame clones and lacks some. The table has 100,000 or so clones, 94% seen once. Material for sequencing was Tregs sorted from blood. Source of these receptors: a human donor in good health.

This clone appeared once. This chain connects TRBV10-1 to TRBJ2-7; D gene uncertain. Germline-derived CDR1 and CDR2 are WNHNN and SYGVQD (reference sequence). Trimming shortened V by 3 bases and J by 5 bases, and 5 bases separated the two germline ends. The CDR3 loop spans 11 amino acids. Written as DNA, the CDR3 is TGCGCCAGCAGTGATGGAGACGAGCAGTACTTC. Protein: CASSDGDEQYF.

This clone was found once. This chain uses TRBV11-3 with TRBJ2-7; 9 positions agree with TRBD1. CDR3 length: 14 residues. V shed 5 bases and J 2 bases; nucleotides not matched to a gene: 4. Germline values: CDR1 SGHNT, CDR2 YENEEA. CDR3 in DNA: TGTGCCAGCAGCCCACAGGGGGCCACCTACGAGCAGTACTTC. Translating gives CASSPQGATYEQYF.

The V and J genes are TRBV5-1 and TRBJ2-5, with a possible D match to TRBD1 (5 bases). Trimming cost V 7 bases and J 2 bases, with 6 bases left between them. Germline V gene data show CDR1 as SGHRS and CDR2 as YFSETQ. This CDR3 comprises 11 residues. The CDR3 nucleotides are TGCGCCAGCCGACAGCAAGAGACCCAGTACTTC. Its protein product is CASRQQETQYF.

This sequence joins TRBV29-1 and TRBJ1-2; a weak D match, TRBD1 (5 bases). Germline V gives CDR1 SQVTM, CDR2 ANQGSEA. The CDR3 totals 19 residues. V was cut by 7 bases and J by 8 bases, with 38 bases left in between. CDR3 DNA sequence: TGCAGCGCCAAAACAAACCCCGGCGGGGCCCGAATGCCCGGCTTCGGCTACACCTTC. Translation: CSAKTNPGGARMPGFGYTF.

The V gene is TRBV14, the J gene TRBJ2-7; D is ambiguous. V was clipped by 4 bases and J by 4 bases, with 17 bases between them. The germline V gene encodes CDR1 SGHDN and CDR2 FVKESK. This CDR3 has 15 amino acids. The CDR3 DNA reads TGTGCCAGCAGCCTGGGTAGTCTCCCCCTTTACGAGCAGTACTTC. Translated, it gives CASSLGSLPLYEQYF.

The chain links TRBV30 to TRBJ2-7; D perhaps matches TRBD2 (6 bases). Per the germline V gene, CDR1 is GTSNPN and CDR2 is SVGIG (reference sequence). The V and J ends lost 1 base and 2 bases respectively, with 9 bases between them. The CDR3 covers 13 residues. The chain's CDR3 is CAWSARLAYEQYF. CDR3 bases: TGTGCCTGGAGTGCTCGACTAGCCTACGAGCAGTACTTC.